The clone carrying this T cell receptor beta chain was seen many times. This specimen comes from a study of Graves' ophthalmopathy and Graves' hyperthyroidism. Amplification from RNA transcripts yielded the TCR beta CDR3 regions. HTBI-primed first-round RT-PCR preceded second-round multiplex PCR. TCRdb used MiXCR to reprocess the multiplex PCR reads, holding one entry per CDR3 protein. This sample yields some 350,000 distinct CDR3 sequences, of which 17% are seen a single time; approximately 2.4% belongs to the top ten. New diagnoses, under 2 months' duration, and ages 18 to 65 characterized the hyperthyroidism patients. Out of around 10 ml of fresh peripheral blood, PBMCs were obtained. Sequencing was done on a sample of peripheral blood. This TCR came from an adult woman with stable Graves' hyperthyroidism.

The chain's CDR3 is CASSFGTSRGNIQYF. The DNA of the CDR3 is TGTGCCAGCAGCTTCGGGACTAGCCGCGGGAACATTCAGTACTTC. The chain joins TRBV7-2 to TRBJ2-4; 9 positions agree with TRBD2. The length of the CDR3 is 15 residues. V shed 3 bases and J 7 bases; nucleotides not matched to a gene: 7. Germline V gene sequence: CDR1 SGHTA, CDR2 FQGNSA.